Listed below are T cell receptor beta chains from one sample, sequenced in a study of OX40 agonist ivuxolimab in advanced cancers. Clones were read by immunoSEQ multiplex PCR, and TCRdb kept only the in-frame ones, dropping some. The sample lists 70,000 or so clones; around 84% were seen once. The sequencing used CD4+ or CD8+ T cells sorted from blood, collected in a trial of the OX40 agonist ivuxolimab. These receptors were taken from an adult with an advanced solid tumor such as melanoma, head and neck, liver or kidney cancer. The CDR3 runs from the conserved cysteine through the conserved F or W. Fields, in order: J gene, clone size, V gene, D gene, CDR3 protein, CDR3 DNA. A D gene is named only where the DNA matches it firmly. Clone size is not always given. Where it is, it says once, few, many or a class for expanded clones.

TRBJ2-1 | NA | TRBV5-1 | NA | CASSLDGSSYNEQFF | TGCGCCAGCAGCTTGGACGGGAGCTCCTACAATGAGCAGTTCTTC
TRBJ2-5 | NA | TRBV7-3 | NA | CASSSPPGQEETQYF | TGTGCCAGCAGCTCCCCGCCGGGACAAGAAGAGACCCAGTACTTC
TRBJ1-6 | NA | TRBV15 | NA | CATSRDPASYNSPLHF | TGTGCCACCAGCAGAGATCCCGCCTCCTATAATTCACCCCTCCACTTT
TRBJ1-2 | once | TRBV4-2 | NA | CASSQEEENYGYTF | TGTGCCAGCAGCCAAGAAGAGGAGAACTATGGCTACACCTTC
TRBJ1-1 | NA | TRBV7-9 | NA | CASSMNTEAFF | TGTGCCAGCAGCATGAACACTGAAGCTTTCTTT
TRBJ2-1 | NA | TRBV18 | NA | CASSPRAAYNEQFF | TGTGCCAGCTCACCAAGGGCAGCTTACAATGAGCAGTTCTTC
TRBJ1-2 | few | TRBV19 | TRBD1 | CASTPTTGTGYGYTF | TGTGCCAGTACCCCGACGACAGGGACAGGGTATGGCTACACCTTC
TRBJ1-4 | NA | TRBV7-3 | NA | CASSLGATNEKLFF | TGTGCCAGCAGCTTAGGGGCAACTAATGAAAAACTGTTTTTT
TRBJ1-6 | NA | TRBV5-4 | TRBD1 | CASSLGGRGGNSPLHF | TGTGCCAGCAGCCTGGGGGGCAGGGGGGGGAATTCACCCCTCCACTTT
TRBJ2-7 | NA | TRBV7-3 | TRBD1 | CASSLKGDRVYEQYF | TGTGCCAGCAGCTTAAAAGGGGACAGGGTCTACGAGCAGTACTTC
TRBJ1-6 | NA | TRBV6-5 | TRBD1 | CASGERTGGNSPLHF | TGTGCCAGCGGAGAGAGGACAGGGGGGAATTCACCCCTCCACTTT
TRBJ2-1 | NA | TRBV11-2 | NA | CASSLDRYNEQFF | TGTGCCAGCAGCTTAGATAGGTACAATGAGCAGTTCTTC
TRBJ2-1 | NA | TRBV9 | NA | CASTPDRVYNEQFF | TGTGCCAGCACCCCGGACAGAGTCTACAATGAGCAGTTCTTC
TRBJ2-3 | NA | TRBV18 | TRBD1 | CASSPWTGAIDTQYF | TGTGCCAGCTCACCATGGACAGGGGCGATAGATACGCAGTATTTT
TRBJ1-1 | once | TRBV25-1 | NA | CASSARGFNTEAFF | TGTGCCAGCAGTGCTAGGGGATTTAACACTGAAGCTTTCTTT
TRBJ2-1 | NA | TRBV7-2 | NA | CASSFLGNEQFF | TGTGCCAGCAGCTTCTTGGGCAATGAGCAGTTCTTC
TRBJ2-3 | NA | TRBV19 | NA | CASSQTGTQYF | TGTGCCAGTAGTCAGACCGGGACGCAGTATTTT
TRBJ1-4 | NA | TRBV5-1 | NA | CASSLGGRDNEKLFF | TGCGCCAGCAGCTTGGGAGGCAGAGATAATGAAAAACTGTTTTTT
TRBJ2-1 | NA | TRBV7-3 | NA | CASSYLRQPNEQFF | TGTGCCAGCAGCTACCTGCGACAGCCCAATGAGCAGTTCTTC
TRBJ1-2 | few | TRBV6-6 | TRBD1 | CASRYGQDYGYTF | TGTGCCAGCAGATATGGACAGGACTATGGCTACACCTTC
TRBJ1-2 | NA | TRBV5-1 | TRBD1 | CASSSQGDNYGYTF | TGCGCCAGCAGCTCGCAGGGGGACAACTATGGCTACACCTTC
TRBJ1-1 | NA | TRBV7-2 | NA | CASSRITEAFF | TGTGCCAGCAGCCGGATTACTGAAGCTTTCTTT
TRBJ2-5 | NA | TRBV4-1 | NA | CASSQGVPGRQETQYF | TGCGCCAGCAGCCAAGGGGTCCCCGGCAGACAAGAGACCCAGTACTTC
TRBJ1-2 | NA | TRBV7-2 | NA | CASSFEILGGHTF | TGTGCCAGCAGCTTTGAGATCCTTGGTGGCCACACCTTC